The 7 T cell receptor beta chains reported below all come from one sample, sequenced in a study of circulating CD8 cells and anti-PD-1 response in melanoma. Using roughly 14 ng of total RNA, TCR libraries were made with the QIAseq Immune Repertoire TCR panel. TCRdb reanalysed the reads using MiXCR and keeps one entry per CDR3 protein. The sample shows 300 or so distinct CDR3 sequences, under 15% of them seen only once. Sorting of live CD3+CD8+TCRalphabeta+ cells by PD-1 and/or TIGIT gave four subsets. Sequenced material: CD8+ T cells from PBMCs, taken at baseline or after one month of anti-PD-1 therapy (not recorded which). The receptors were gathered from a human donor with melanoma.

Within the sample, this clonotype is large (0.1 to 1%). The V gene is TRBV9, the J gene TRBJ2-3, with TRBD1 matching 9 bases. CDR1 SGDLS and CDR2 YYNGEE come from the germline V gene. The CDR3 length is 16 residues. V lost 0 bases to trimming and J lost 4 bases; unmatched junction nucleotides: 6. In nucleotides, the CDR3 is TGTGCCAGCAGCGTAGAGCCGCGACAGGGGGCAGATACGCAGTATTTT. Amino acid sequence: CASSVEPRQGADTQYF.

There are a few counts of this clonotype. Likely a read error: the CDR3 ends without its conserved phenylalanine or tryptophan. The chain couples TRBV19 to TRBJ2-5; D unresolved. Germline loops: CDR1 LNHDA, CDR2 SQIVND (reference sequence). V was shortened by 3 bases and J by 5 bases, with 10 bases between the two germline ends. The CDR3 is made up of 13 amino acids. The CDR3 region is CASSMVAAETQYY. CDR3 coding DNA: TGTGCCAGTAGTATGGTGGCGGCGGAGACCCAGTACTAC.

By share of the sample, this clonotype is large. The chain employs TRBV2 and TRBJ2-7; D possibly corresponds to TRBD2 (6 bases). Trimming took off 8 bases at V and 0 bases at J, with 11 bases between the two ends. The CDR3 spans 13 residues. Germline CDR1 reads SNHLY; CDR2 reads FYNNEI. In DNA form, the CDR3 reads TGTGCCAGCGGTGGAGGGATCTCCTACGAGCAGTACTTC. Amino acids: CASGGGISYEQYF.

This clonotype is labeled hyperexpanded. V and J are TRBV9 and TRBJ2-1; the D gene could be TRBD1 or TRBD2 (6 bases each). CDR1 is SGDLS, CDR2 YYNGEE, per germline. There are 15 residues in the CDR3. Trimming removed 1 base at V and 8 bases at J, with 16 bases between. CDR3 bases: TGTGCCAGCAGCGTATGGGGGGCCCTTGGGGATGAGCAGTTCTTC. It is translated as CASSVWGALGDEQFF.

By its share, this clonotype is medium-sized (0.01 to 0.1%). Compared with germline, one end of the junction differs, possibly owing to a read error. The V gene is TRBV25-1, the J gene TRBJ2-1; 9 nucleotides match TRBD1. This CDR3 has 15 amino acids. From germline, CDR1 is MGHDK and CDR2 SYGVNS. The CDR3 sequence: CASSETGGAYNEQLF. DNA of the CDR3: TGTGCCAGCAGTGAGACAGGGGGAGCCTACAATGAGCAGCTCTTC.

This clonotype is classed as large (0.1 to 1%). The junction shows a germline mismatch at one end, possibly a read error. V gene TRBV23-1 combines with J gene TRBJ2-7; D not certain. TRBV23-1 is flagged as an ORF with uncertain function. The CDR3 has 22 amino acids. CDR3 sequence (DNA): TGCGCCAGCAGTCTACCCCTAATGGCACGGAACCTACGAGCAGTACTCCACTTTGATTCAGCCTTC. This sequence encodes CASSLPLMARNLRAVLHFDSAF.

In this sample, this clonotype is hyperexpanded. The V call is TRBV5-6, the J call TRBJ1-2; no reliable D call. The CDR3 extends over 16 amino acids. V lost 0 bases and J 4 bases, leaving 16 bases between the germline ends. CDR1 and CDR2 (germline): SGHDT, YYEEEE. CDR3 protein: CASSLEVGSETYGYTF. CDR3 DNA: TGTGCCAGCAGCTTGGAAGTTGGCAGCGAGACCTATGGCTACACCTTC.